This record looks at one TCR beta chain sequence and its context. Its target is not known. Trimming cost V 10 bases and J 5 bases, with 18 bases left between them. This CDR3 has 14 residues. Germline V lookup: CDR1 SNHLY, CDR2 FYNNEI. The data stem from a study of CD4 T cells in relation to SARS-CoV-2 and coronaviruses. Overall study context: TCR beta CDR3s were sequenced after roughly ten-day antigen culture of PBMCs.

Before the COVID-19 pandemic, during about 2011-2019, CD4+ T cells were taken from unexposed donors. CD4+ T cells were isolated from the cells after around 10 days of culture. As cell numbers allowed, unexposed-donor CD4+ T cells faced SARS-CoV-2 S/N and four cold-coronavirus spikes. Fresh IL-2 medium replaced half the medium on days 3 and 7. TCRdb's table, derived via immunoSEQ multiplex PCR, lists solely in-frame clones and lacks some. The table lists around 25,000 clones, less than 75% of them singletons. The V gene is TRBV2, the J gene TRBJ2-1; TRBD2 might be the D (5 bases). The sequenced sample was CD4+ T cells from PBMCs, cultured in vitro. This receptor was obtained from a human donor in good health. In DNA, the CDR3 is TGTGCCAACGCCCGGGAAGAGCTTAACAATGAGCAGTTCTTC. Translation gives CANAREELNNEQFF.